Below are 13 T cell receptor beta chains sequenced from a single sample in a study of blood T cell repertoires in COVID-19. Using immunoSEQ multiplex PCR, the repertoire was profiled, and TCRdb retains in-frame clones only, with some absent. The sample includes 220,000 or so clones, roughly 80% seen only once; the top ten take 1.3%. The source material was PBMCs or T cells enriched from blood (not recorded which). The receptors shown here come from a middle-aged woman with acute COVID-19.

The rearrangement links TRBV23-1 to TRBJ1-1, with a possible D match to TRBD1 (5 bases). TRBV23-1 belongs to the ORF category, with a function that is uncertain. CDR3 length: 14 amino acids. V was shortened by 3 bases and J by 4 bases, with 12 bases between the two germline ends. This CDR3 reads CASSHTGGTTEAFF. The CDR3 DNA reads as TGCGCCAGCAGTCACACCGGGGGGACCACTGAAGCTTTCTTT.

The chain joins TRBV4-2 to TRBJ1-5, with D maybe TRBD1 (5 bases). The CDR3 consists of 14 residues. The V end lost 4 bases, the J end lost 4 bases, and 11 bases lay between the germline ends. Germline values: CDR1 LGHNA, CDR2 YNFKEQ. Here the CDR3 reads CASSLPGGNQPQHF. DNA for the CDR3: TGTGCCAGCAGCCTACCCGGGGGGAATCAGCCCCAGCATTTT.

The chain employs TRBV5-1 and TRBJ1-5; 9 positions match TRBD1. V gave up 1 base and J gave up 5 bases; unmatched junction bases: 4. CDR3 size: 15 residues. Germline values: CDR1 SGHRS, CDR2 YFSETQ. The CDR3: CASSLTGQGHQPQHF. The CDR3 DNA reads TGCGCCAGCAGCTTGACGGGACAGGGCCATCAGCCCCAGCATTTT.

The chain employs TRBV19 and TRBJ1-5; possibly TRBD1 for D (5 bases). CDR1 is LNHDA, CDR2 SQIVND, per germline (reference sequence). V shed 4 bases and J shed 2 bases, with 12 bases lying between them. This CDR3 spans 15 amino acids. The CDR3 coding sequence is TGTGCCAGTAGTAGTTCAGGGTCCCGCAATCAGCCCCAGCATTTT. Translating it yields CASSSSGSRNQPQHF.

The genes are TRBV5-1 and TRBJ2-1, with D possibly being TRBD2 (5 bases). V shed 0 bases and J shed 0 bases, with 10 bases lying between them. This CDR3 is 16 amino acids long. Germline loops: CDR1 SGHRS, CDR2 YFSETQ. The CDR3 spells CASSLVVGSSYNEQFF. CDR3 coding DNA: TGCGCCAGCAGCTTGGTGGTGGGGAGCTCCTACAATGAGCAGTTCTTC.

Only a few counts were recorded for this clone. This chain links TRBV7-2 with TRBJ2-7; the D gene is possibly TRBD1 (6 bases). CDR1 and CDR2 from the germline V gene are SGHTA and FQGNSA. The V end was cut by 4 bases, the J end by 0 bases, with 13 bases between. There are 15 residues in the CDR3. CDR3 region: CASSWIQGRSYEQYF. DNA for the CDR3: TGTGCCAGCAGCTGGATACAGGGACGCTCCTACGAGCAGTACTTC.

This clone was found a few times. The CDR3: CASSGGRGWNQPQHF. The CDR3 bases are TGTGCCAGCAGTGGGGGTAGGGGGTGGAATCAGCCCCAGCATTTT. The V gene is TRBV28, the J gene TRBJ1-5, with D maybe TRBD1 (6 bases). Germline V CDR1 and CDR2: MDHEN, SYDVKM. V was clipped by 5 bases and J by 4 bases, with 15 bases between them. This CDR3 spans 15 amino acids.

The chain couples TRBV10-3 to TRBJ2-1; a possible D gene is TRBD2 (6 bases). V gave up 7 bases and J gave up 8 bases, with 12 bases separating them. The germline CDR1 and CDR2 sequences are ENHRY and SYGVKD. CDR3 length: 12 amino acids. CDR3 amino acids: CAIMRGEDEQFF. The CDR3 DNA follows: TGTGCCATCATGCGGGGCGAGGATGAGCAGTTCTTC.

The J gene is TRBJ2-3, the V gene TRBV24-1, with a weak D call TRBD2 (6 bases). The CDR3 is 15 amino acids. Trimming cost V 9 bases and J 6 bases, with 21 bases left between them. Germline V CDR1 and CDR2: KGHDR, SFDVKD. The CDR3 DNA sequence: TGTGCCACCTCCCTCGGGTCGGGAGAGGCTGATACGCAGTATTTT. This encodes CATSLGSGEADTQYF.

The CDR3 protein is CASRRQGERLFF. The CDR3 DNA sequence: TGTGCCAGCCGAAGACAGGGGGAGCGACTGTTTTTT. The chain links TRBV19 to TRBJ1-4, with 9 bases that match TRBD1. The V and J ends lost 9 bases and 13 bases, in that order; junction bases with no gene match: 9. Germline V lookup: CDR1 LNHDA, CDR2 SQIVND (reference sequence). This CDR3 contains 12 residues.

In this sample, this clone turned up a few times. This chain joins TRBV19 and TRBJ2-3, with no clear D. The CDR3 is 12 residues long. Germline V gene data show CDR1 as LNHDA and CDR2 as SQIVND (reference sequence). V was cut by 11 bases and J by 2 bases, with 11 bases left in between. In DNA, the CDR3 is TGTGCCCTCGAACTCCTCACAGATACGCAGTATTTT. This encodes CALELLTDTQYF.

The chain couples TRBV19 to TRBJ1-3; D ambiguous. The CDR3 is 15 amino acids. In germline, CDR1 is LNHDA, CDR2 SQIVND (reference sequence). Trimming stripped 5 bases from V and 0 bases from J, with 11 bases between. CDR3 coding DNA: TGTGCCAGTAGTCTATCCGCTGGCTCTGGAAACACCATATATTTT. It is translated as CASSLSAGSGNTIYF.

The gene calls are TRBV14 and TRBJ1-2, with 7 bases lining up with TRBD1. The CDR3 is made up of 16 amino acids. Per germline, CDR1 SGHDN and CDR2 FVKESK. Trimming cost V 5 bases and J 5 bases; bases outside gene matches: 14. The CDR3 reads CASSTSSGQRGYGYTF. The CDR3, as DNA: TGTGCCAGCAGCACGTCCTCGGGACAGCGAGGGTATGGCTACACCTTC.